The source of this T cell receptor beta chain is a study of early T cells in non-severe SARS-CoV-2 infection. Study in general: Chains were unpaired, as sequencing was done on bulk RNA from unsorted whole blood.

Germline V gives CDR1 SGHNT, CDR2 YENEEA. With 1 base removed from V and 7 bases from J, the gap between germline ends came to 5 bases. This CDR3 region has 12 residues. Individual cDNA molecules received unique molecular identifiers. TCRdb redid the calling of the 5' RACE reads with MiXCR, one entry per CDR3 protein. The table includes approximately 68,000 distinct CDR3 sequences, around a tenth detected once. This clonotype was observed many times. This TCR came from an adult who was a healthcare worker with PCR-confirmed SARS-CoV-2 infection or an uninfected control (not recorded which). The chain uses TRBV11-3 and TRBJ2-1; D is unresolved. Sequences were derived from whole blood, sampled at baseline. Here the CDR3 DNA reads TGTGCCAGCAGCTTAGGACGGAATGAGCAGTTCTTC. It codes for CASSLGRNEQFF.